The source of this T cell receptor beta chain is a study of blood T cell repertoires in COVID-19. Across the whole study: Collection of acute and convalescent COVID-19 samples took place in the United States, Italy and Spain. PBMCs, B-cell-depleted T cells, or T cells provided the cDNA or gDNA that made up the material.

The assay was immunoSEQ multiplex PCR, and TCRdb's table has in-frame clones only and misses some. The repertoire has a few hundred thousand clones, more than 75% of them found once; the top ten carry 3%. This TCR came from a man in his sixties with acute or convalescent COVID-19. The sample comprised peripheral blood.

The CDR3 loop is CASSVTVAGGSYNEQFF. Written as DNA, the CDR3 is TGTGCCAGCAGCGTAACCGTAGCGGGGGGGTCCTACAATGAGCAGTTCTTC. This chain links TRBV9 with TRBJ2-1, with TRBD2 matching 11 bases. This CDR3 has 17 residues. V lost 1 base, J lost 1 base, and 4 bases stayed unmatched. CDR1 SGDLS and CDR2 YYNGEE come from the germline V gene.